The clone carrying this T cell receptor beta chain occurred once. The data belong to a study of shared clonotypes between healthy human individuals. Study background: Each donor had three CD4 naive, three CD4 memory, two CD8 naive and one CD8 memory plate.

The CDR3 is 12 residues long. The germline V gene has CDR1 SGHAT and CDR2 FQNNGV. V lost 5 bases and J 8 bases, leaving 10 bases between the germline ends. Replicate sorted-subset PCRs were loaded with around 220 ng DNA, about 28,000 T cell genomes. The table came from immunoSEQ multiplex PCR; TCRdb's copy has only in-frame clones and leaves some out. The table has under 1,100,000 clones, around 78% seen once. Material: memory CD4+ T cells from PBMCs. Described subset: CD45RA-negative fraction. The V call is TRBV11-2, the J call TRBJ2-1; unclear D gene. The clonotype originates from a man in his late teens or twenties in good health. Some clones in this sample may be carry-over from other donors' samples. The CDR3 region has the DNA TGTGCCAGCAGCAGAACCTTGGATGAGCAGTTCTTC. This codes for CASSRTLDEQFF.